The text below deals with one TCR beta chain. Its antigen is not identified. The sample belongs to a study of relationships among human T cell subsets. From mRNA, alpha and beta CDR3 regions were amplified using semiquantitative ARM-PCR. Exponential amplification used communal superprimers after tagged nested gene-specific primers in ARM-PCR. TCRdb re-called the multiplex PCR reads with MiXCR, one entry per CDR3 protein. The sample lists under 15,000 distinct CDR3 sequences; about 60% were seen once. CDR1 MDHEN and CDR2 SYDVKM come from the germline V gene. Trimming cost V 5 bases and J 2 bases, with 14 bases left between them. The CDR3 runs to 15 residues. Study outcomes and limitations: Some CD4+CD8+ double-positive cells may remain after bead sorting.

CD4+ cells were positively selected first, then anti-CD25 beads isolated CD4+CD25+ regulatory T cells. Sequencing used Tregs sorted from blood. This TCR came from a man aged 35 to 55 in good health. The chain employs TRBV28 and TRBJ2-3, with a weak D call TRBD1 (5 bases). CDR3 DNA: TGTGCCAGCAGTACGACAGTGGCAACCACAGATACGCAGTATTTT. It specifies CASSTTVATTDTQYF. Filled out from reference TRBV28 and TRBJ2-3, the complete variable domain reads DVKVTQSSRYLVKRTGEKVFLECVQDMDHENMFWYRQDPGLGLRLIYFSYDVKMKEKGDIPEGYSVSREKKERFSLILESASTNQTSMYLCASSTTVATTDTQYFGPGTRLTVL.